This T cell receptor (beta chain) was recovered during a study of T cells in Graves' hyperthyroidism and ophthalmopathy. CDR1 is LGHDT, CDR2 YNNKEL, per germline (reference sequence). Germline trimming cut 2 bases from V and 3 bases from J; bases unmatched to any gene: 1. This CDR3 comprises 14 residues. TCR beta CDR3 regions were amplified from RNA. HTBI primers were used for first-round RT-PCR of the TCR CDR3. TCRdb re-called the multiplex PCR reads through MiXCR, storing one row per CDR3 protein. The sample consists of about 380,000 distinct CDR3 sequences, approximately 13% of them appearing once.

Sequencing was done on a sample of blood. The TCR comes from a woman aged 55-69 years with Graves' hyperthyroidism. V usage is TRBV3-1 and J usage is TRBJ2-7, with 10 bases that match TRBD2. The CDR3 loop reads CASSQTSGIYEQYF. CDR3 bases: TGTGCCAGCAGCCAAACTAGCGGGATCTACGAGCAGTACTTC.